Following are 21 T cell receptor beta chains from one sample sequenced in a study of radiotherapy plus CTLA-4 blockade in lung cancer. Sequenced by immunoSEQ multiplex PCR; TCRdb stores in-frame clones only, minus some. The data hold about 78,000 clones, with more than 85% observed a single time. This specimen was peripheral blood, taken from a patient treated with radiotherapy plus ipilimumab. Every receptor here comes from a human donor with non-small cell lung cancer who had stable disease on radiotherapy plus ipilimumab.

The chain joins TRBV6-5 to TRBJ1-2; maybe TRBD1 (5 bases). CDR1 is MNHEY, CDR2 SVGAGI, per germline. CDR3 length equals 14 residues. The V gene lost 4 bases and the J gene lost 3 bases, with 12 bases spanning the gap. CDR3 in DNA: TGTGCCAGCAGTTCGTCAGGGTACGACTATGGCTACACCTTC. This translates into CASSSSGYDYGYTF.

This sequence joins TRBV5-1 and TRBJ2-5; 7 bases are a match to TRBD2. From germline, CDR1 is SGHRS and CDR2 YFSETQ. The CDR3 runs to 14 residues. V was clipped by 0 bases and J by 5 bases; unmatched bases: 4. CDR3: CASSLVPGGETQYF. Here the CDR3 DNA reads TGCGCCAGCAGCTTGGTTCCCGGGGGGGAGACCCAGTACTTC.

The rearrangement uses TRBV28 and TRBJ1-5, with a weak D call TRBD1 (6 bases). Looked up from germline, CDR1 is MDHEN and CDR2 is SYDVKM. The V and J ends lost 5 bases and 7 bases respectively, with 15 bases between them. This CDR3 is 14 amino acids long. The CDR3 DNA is TGTGCCAGCAGTCTCACAGGGTATGGCCAGCCCCAGCATTTT. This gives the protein CASSLTGYGQPQHF.

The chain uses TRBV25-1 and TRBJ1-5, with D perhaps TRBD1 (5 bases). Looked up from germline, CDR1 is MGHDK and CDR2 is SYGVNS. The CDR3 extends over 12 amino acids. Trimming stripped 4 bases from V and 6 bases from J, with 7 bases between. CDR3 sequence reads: CASSVGVQPQHF. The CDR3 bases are TGTGCCAGCAGTGTGGGGGTTCAGCCCCAGCATTTT.

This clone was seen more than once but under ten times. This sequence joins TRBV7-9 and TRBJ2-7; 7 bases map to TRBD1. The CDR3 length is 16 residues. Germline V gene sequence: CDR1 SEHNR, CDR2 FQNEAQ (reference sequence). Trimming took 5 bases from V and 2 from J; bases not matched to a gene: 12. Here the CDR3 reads CASSPIQDRTAYEQYF. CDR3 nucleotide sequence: TGTGCCAGCAGCCCCATCCAGGACAGGACTGCCTACGAGCAGTACTTC.

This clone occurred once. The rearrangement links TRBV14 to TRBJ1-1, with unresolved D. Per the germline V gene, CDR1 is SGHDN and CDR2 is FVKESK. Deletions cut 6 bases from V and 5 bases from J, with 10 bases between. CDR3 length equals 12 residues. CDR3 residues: CASSIGGTEAFF. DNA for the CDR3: TGTGCCAGCAGTATTGGAGGGACTGAAGCTTTCTTT.

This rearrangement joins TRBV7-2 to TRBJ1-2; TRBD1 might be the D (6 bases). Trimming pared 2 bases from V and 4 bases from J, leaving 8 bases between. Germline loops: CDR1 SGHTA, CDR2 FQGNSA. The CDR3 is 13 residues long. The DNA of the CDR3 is TGTGCCAGCAGCTTATTACAGGGCTATGGCTACACCTTC. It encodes CASSLLQGYGYTF.

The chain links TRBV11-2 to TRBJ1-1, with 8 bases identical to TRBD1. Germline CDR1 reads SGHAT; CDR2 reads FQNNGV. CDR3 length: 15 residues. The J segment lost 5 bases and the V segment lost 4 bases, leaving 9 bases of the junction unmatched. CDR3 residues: CASSSWQGARTEAFF. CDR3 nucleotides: TGTGCCAGCAGCTCATGGCAGGGGGCCAGGACTGAAGCTTTCTTT.

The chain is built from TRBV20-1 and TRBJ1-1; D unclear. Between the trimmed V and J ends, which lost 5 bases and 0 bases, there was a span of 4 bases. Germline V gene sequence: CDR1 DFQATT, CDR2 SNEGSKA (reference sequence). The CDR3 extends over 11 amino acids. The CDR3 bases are TGCAGTGCTCACATGAACACTGAAGCTTTCTTT. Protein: CSAHMNTEAFF.

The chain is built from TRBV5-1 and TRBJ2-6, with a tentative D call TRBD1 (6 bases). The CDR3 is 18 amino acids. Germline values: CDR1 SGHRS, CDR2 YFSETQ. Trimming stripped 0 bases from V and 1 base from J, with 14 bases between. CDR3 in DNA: TGCGCCAGCAGCTTGGTTGCGACGGGGACATCTGGGGCCAACGTCCTGACTTTC. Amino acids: CASSLVATGTSGANVLTF.

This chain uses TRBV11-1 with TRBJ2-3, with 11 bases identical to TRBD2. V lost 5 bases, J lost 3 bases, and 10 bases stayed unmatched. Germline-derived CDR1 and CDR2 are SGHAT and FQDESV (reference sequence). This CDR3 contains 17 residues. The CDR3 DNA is TGTGCCAGCAGCCGCCGTCCGACTAGCGGGAAGACAGATACGCAGTATTTT. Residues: CASSRRPTSGKTDTQYF.

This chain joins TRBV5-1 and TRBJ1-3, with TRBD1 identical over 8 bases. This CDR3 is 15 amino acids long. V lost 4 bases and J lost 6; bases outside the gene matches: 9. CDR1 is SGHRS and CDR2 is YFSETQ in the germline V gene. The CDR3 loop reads CASSREAGGLNTIYF. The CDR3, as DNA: TGCGCCAGCAGCCGGGAGGCAGGGGGCTTAAACACCATATATTTT.

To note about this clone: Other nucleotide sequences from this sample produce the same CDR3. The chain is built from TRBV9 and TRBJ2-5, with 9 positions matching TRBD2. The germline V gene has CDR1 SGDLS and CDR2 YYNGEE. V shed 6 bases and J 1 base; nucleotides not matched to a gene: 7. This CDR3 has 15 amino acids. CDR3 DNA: TGTGCCAGCACGAGTAGCGGGAGACCCCAAGAGACCCAGTACTTC. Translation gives CASTSSGRPQETQYF.

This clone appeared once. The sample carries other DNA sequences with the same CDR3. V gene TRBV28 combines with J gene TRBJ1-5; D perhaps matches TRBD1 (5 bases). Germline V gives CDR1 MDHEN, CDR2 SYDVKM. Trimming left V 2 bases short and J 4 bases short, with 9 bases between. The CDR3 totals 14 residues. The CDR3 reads CASSLIRGNQPQHF. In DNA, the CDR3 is TGTGCCAGCAGTTTAATAAGGGGTAATCAGCCCCAGCATTTT. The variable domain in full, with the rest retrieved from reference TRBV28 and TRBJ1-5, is DVKVTQSSRYLVKRTGEKVFLECVQDMDHENMFWYRQDPGLGLRLIYFSYDVKMKEKGDIPEGYSVSREKKERFSLILESASTNQTSMYLCASSLIRGNQPQHFGDGTRLSIL.

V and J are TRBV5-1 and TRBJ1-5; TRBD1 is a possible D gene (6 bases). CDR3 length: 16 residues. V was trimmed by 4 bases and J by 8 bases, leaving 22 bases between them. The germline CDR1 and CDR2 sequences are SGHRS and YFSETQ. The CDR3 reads CASSPSGLRGGEPQHF. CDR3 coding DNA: TGCGCCAGCAGCCCCTCGGGACTCAGGGGCGGTGAGCCCCAGCATTTT.

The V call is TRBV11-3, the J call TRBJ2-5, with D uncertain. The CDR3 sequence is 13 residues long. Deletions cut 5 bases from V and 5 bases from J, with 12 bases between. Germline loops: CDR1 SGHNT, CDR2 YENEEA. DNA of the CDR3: TGTGCCAGCAGCCTTAATCATCTGGAGACCCAGTACTTC. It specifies CASSLNHLETQYF.

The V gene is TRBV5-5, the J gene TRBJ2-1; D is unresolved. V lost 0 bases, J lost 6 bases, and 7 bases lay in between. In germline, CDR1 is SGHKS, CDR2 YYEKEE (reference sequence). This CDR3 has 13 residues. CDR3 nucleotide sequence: TGTGCCAGCAGCTTGGCTCTTTTCAATGAGCAGTTCTTC. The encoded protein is CASSLALFNEQFF.

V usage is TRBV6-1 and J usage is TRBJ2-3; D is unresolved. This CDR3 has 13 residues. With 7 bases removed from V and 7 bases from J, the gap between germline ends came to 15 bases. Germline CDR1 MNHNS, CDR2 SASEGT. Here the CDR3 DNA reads TGTGCCAGCACTTTGGGTACCCCAAATACGCAGTATTTT. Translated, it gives CASTLGTPNTQYF.

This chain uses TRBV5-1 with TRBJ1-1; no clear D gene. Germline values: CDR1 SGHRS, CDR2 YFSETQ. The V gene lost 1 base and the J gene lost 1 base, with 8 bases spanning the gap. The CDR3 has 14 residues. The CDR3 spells CASSLMGWNTEAFF. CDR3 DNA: TGCGCCAGCAGCTTGATGGGATGGAACACTGAAGCTTTCTTT.

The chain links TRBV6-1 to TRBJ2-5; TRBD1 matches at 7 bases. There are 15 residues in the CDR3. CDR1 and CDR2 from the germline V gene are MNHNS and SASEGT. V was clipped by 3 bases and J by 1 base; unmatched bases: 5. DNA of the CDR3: TGTGCCAGCAGTGATTACAGGGGATTCCAAGAGACCCAGTACTTC. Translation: CASSDYRGFQETQYF.

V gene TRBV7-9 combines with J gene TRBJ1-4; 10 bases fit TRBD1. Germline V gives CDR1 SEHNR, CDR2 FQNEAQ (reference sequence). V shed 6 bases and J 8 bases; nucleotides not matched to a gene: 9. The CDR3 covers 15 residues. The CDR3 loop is CASRSTGGGGEKLFF. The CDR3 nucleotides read TGTGCCAGCAGGTCGACAGGGGGCGGGGGAGAAAAACTGTTTTTT.